These 20 T cell receptor beta chains were sequenced from one sample in a study of shared clonotypes between healthy human individuals. CD45RO-negative, CCR7-selected cells formed the naive CD8 fraction, which excluded terminally differentiated effector memory CD45RA+ cells. The repertoire was sequenced with immunoSEQ multiplex PCR; TCRdb's copy has only in-frame clones and lacks some. The sample has 1.5 million to 2.5 million clones, approximately 94% seen once; the top ten hold 1.2%. The sequenced sample consisted of naive CD8+ T cells sorted from blood. These receptors were obtained from a man younger than 35 in good health.

V and J are TRBV27 and TRBJ2-3, with D perhaps matching TRBD2 (6 bases). CDR1 and CDR2 (germline): MNHEY, SMNVEV (reference sequence). Trimming shortened V by 2 bases and J by 1 base, and 13 bases separated the two germline ends. The CDR3 runs to 16 residues. CDR3 residues: CASSLGRGAGTDTQYF. The CDR3 coding sequence is TGTGCCAGCAGTTTAGGGCGGGGAGCCGGCACAGATACGCAGTATTTT.

The V and J genes are TRBV21-1 and TRBJ2-1; TRBD1, the table's D call, lacks a check against the DNA. TRBV21-1 is designated a pseudogene. This CDR3 region has 16 residues. CDR3 DNA: TGTGCCAGCAGCAAAGCAGGCAGGGGGCAGAGAAATGAGCAGTTCTTC. Encoded protein: CASSKAGRGQRNEQFF.

V is TRBV5-5 and J is TRBJ2-7; perhaps TRBD2 as D (5 bases). Per the germline V gene, CDR1 is SGHKS and CDR2 is YYEKEE (reference sequence). The germline V and J ends were trimmed by 0 bases and 3 bases, with 10 bases remaining between them. This CDR3 spans 14 amino acids. The CDR3 spells CASSLAASGYEQYF. The CDR3 nucleotides are TGTGCCAGCAGCTTGGCGGCGAGCGGCTACGAGCAGTACTTC.

The J gene is TRBJ2-2, the V gene TRBV7-8; 8 bases align to TRBD1. CDR1 is SGHVS and CDR2 is FQNEAQ in the germline V gene. This CDR3 has 19 residues. The ends lost 2 bases at V and 4 bases at J; junction bases unmatched: 15. The DNA of the CDR3 is TGTGCCAGCAGCTTAATATTGGGAAACAGGGGGTATGTCACCGGGGAGCTGTTTTTT. It codes for CASSLILGNRGYVTGELFF.

The chain combines TRBV29-1 with TRBJ2-1; D is perhaps TRBD2 (5 bases). CDR1 is SQVTM and CDR2 is ANQGSEA in the germline V gene. V was cut by 3 bases and J by 8 bases, with 11 bases left in between. The CDR3 contains 12 residues. The CDR3 sequence: CSVEGTRDEQFF. The DNA of the CDR3 is TGCAGCGTTGAGGGAACTAGGGATGAGCAGTTCTTC.

This clone was observed once. The V gene is TRBV9, the J gene TRBJ2-1; 13 positions match TRBD2. V lost 3 bases and J lost 2; bases outside the gene matches: 2. Germline loops: CDR1 SGDLS, CDR2 YYNGEE. CDR3 length: 16 residues. The CDR3 DNA is TGTGCCAGCAGCGGGACTAGCGGGGGCACCTACAATGAGCAGTTCTTC. It translates to CASSGTSGGTYNEQFF.

The genes are TRBV7-2 and TRBJ1-3; D ambiguous. The CDR3 contains 15 residues. The V gene lost 5 bases and the J gene lost 0 bases, with 11 bases spanning the gap. Germline lookup yields CDR1 SGHTA and CDR2 FQGNSA. The CDR3 is CASSPRTFSGNTIYF. The CDR3 coding sequence is TGTGCCAGCAGCCCCCGGACCTTCTCTGGAAACACCATATATTTT.

This clone was recorded only once. The chain couples TRBV9 to TRBJ2-7; D not certain. The V end lost 0 bases, the J end lost 1 base, and 8 bases lay between the germline ends. Germline loops: CDR1 SGDLS, CDR2 YYNGEE. The CDR3 runs to 14 residues. CDR3 bases: TGTGCCAGCAGCGTAGAGAGCAGGTCCTACGAGCAGTACTTC. Translated, it gives CASSVESRSYEQYF.

About this clone itself: Other DNA sequences from this sample encode an identical CDR3 as well. The gene calls are TRBV2 and TRBJ2-5; either TRBD1 or TRBD2 may supply D (5 bases each). This CDR3 region has 13 residues. In germline, CDR1 is SNHLY, CDR2 FYNNEI. With 8 bases removed from V and 4 bases from J, the gap between germline ends came to 14 bases. The CDR3 is CASFQGEGETQYF. The CDR3 bases are TGTGCCAGCTTTCAGGGAGAAGGAGAGACCCAGTACTTC. Complete variable domain (other parts from reference TRBV2 and TRBJ2-5): EPEVTQTPSHQVTQMGQEVILRCVPISNHLYFYWYRQILGQKVEFLVSFYNNEISEKSEIFDDQFSVERPDGSNFTLKIRSTKLEDSAMYFCASFQGEGETQYFGPGTRLLVL.

This sequence joins TRBV19 and TRBJ2-7, with D possibly being TRBD1 or TRBD2 (5 bases each). The V gene's germline CDR1 is LNHDA and CDR2 SQIVND (reference sequence). With 2 bases removed from V and 6 bases from J, the gap between germline ends came to 14 bases. This CDR3 comprises 14 residues. The CDR3 coding sequence is TGTGCCAGTAGTATAATGGGGGTAAGAAGCGAGCAGTACTTC. It is translated as CASSIMGVRSEQYF. Together with reference TRBV19 and TRBJ2-7, the CDR3 gives the full variable domain: DGGITQSPKYLFRKEGQNVTLSCEQNLNHDAMYWYRQDPGQGLRLIYYSQIVNDFQKGDIAEGYSVSREKKESFPLTVTSAQKNPTAFYLCASSIMGVRSEQYFGPGTRLTVT.

The rearrangement joins TRBV25-1 to TRBJ2-1; either TRBD1 or TRBD2 may fit D (5 bases each). This CDR3 has 12 residues. Looked up from germline, CDR1 is MGHDK and CDR2 is SYGVNS. Trimming took off 6 bases at V and 9 bases at J, with 12 bases between the two ends. The CDR3: CASSDEGPEQFF. The CDR3 DNA follows: TGTGCCAGCAGCGATGAGGGGCCTGAGCAGTTCTTC.

The chain has TRBV6-5 and TRBJ2-7; perhaps TRBD1 as D (5 bases). CDR1 MNHEY and CDR2 SVGAGI come from the germline V gene. Trimming took 0 bases from V and 6 from J, leaving 15 bases between them. The CDR3 loop spans 15 amino acids. The CDR3 protein is CASSYSKMVQGEQYF. CDR3 nucleotides: TGTGCCAGCAGTTACTCGAAAATGGTTCAGGGCGAGCAGTACTTC.

This clone showed up just once. J is TRBJ2-1 and V is TRBV10-3, with 8 positions matching TRBD1. The CDR3 sequence is 15 residues long. Germline-derived CDR1 and CDR2 are ENHRY and SYGVKD. Unmatched junction bases numbered 9, after V lost 7 bases and J lost 4 bases. DNA for the CDR3: TGTGCCATCAATCAACAGGGGGTAGGTTACAATGAGCAGTTCTTC. Its translation: CAINQQGVGYNEQFF.

The chain joins TRBV21-1 to TRBJ2-7; TRBD1, the D gene given by the table, was not confirmed from the DNA. TRBV21-1 is a known pseudogene. This CDR3 contains 13 residues. CDR3 in DNA: TGTGCCAGCAGCAAGGCCAGGGCTCACGAGCAGTACTTC. Translating gives CASSKARAHEQYF.

J is TRBJ2-7 and V is TRBV7-9; TRBD1 is a possible D gene (6 bases). Trimming took 5 bases from V and 3 from J, leaving 14 bases between them. Looked up from germline, CDR1 is SEHNR and CDR2 is FQNEAQ (reference sequence). The CDR3 contains 14 residues. Here the CDR3 DNA reads TGTGCCAGCAGCCCCACCTACAGGGTCTACGAGCAGTACTTC. This sequence encodes CASSPTYRVYEQYF.

The chain is built from TRBV5-6 and TRBJ2-3, with D unresolved. This CDR3 is built from 13 residues. Trimming took 2 bases from V and 2 from J, leaving 6 bases between them. Germline loops: CDR1 SGHDT, CDR2 YYEEEE. This CDR3 reads CASSFRNTDTQYF. CDR3 in DNA: TGTGCCAGCAGCTTCCGTAACACAGATACGCAGTATTTT.

V gene TRBV7-9 combines with J gene TRBJ1-4; no firm D call. Looked up from germline, CDR1 is SEHNR and CDR2 is FQNEAQ (reference sequence). With 5 bases removed from V and 8 bases from J, the gap between germline ends came to 15 bases. CDR3 length: 14 amino acids. This CDR3 is CASSQAGREEKLFF. The DNA of the CDR3 is TGTGCCAGCAGCCAGGCTGGGAGGGAAGAAAAACTGTTTTTT.

This clone was recorded once. The chain uses TRBV28 and TRBJ1-1; D unclear. The V end lost 3 bases, the J end lost 0 bases, and 8 bases lay between the germline ends. The CDR3 consists of 14 residues. Germline V gives CDR1 MDHEN, CDR2 SYDVKM. DNA for the CDR3: TGTGCCAGCAGTTTCCCCTTTATGAACACTGAAGCTTTCTTT. Protein sequence: CASSFPFMNTEAFF.

The rearrangement joins TRBV30 to TRBJ2-7, with 9 bases fitting TRBD1. This CDR3 region has 12 residues. Germline assignment: CDR1 GTSNPN and CDR2 SVGIG (reference sequence). Trimming removed 4 bases from V and 7 bases from J; junction bases left unmatched: 5. CDR3 nucleotide sequence: TGTGCCTGGACCTTGGACAGGGGAGAGCAGTACTTC. It specifies CAWTLDRGEQYF.

J is TRBJ2-7 and V is TRBV6-5; the D gene is possibly TRBD2 (5 bases). CDR3 length: 12 amino acids. V gave up 4 bases and J gave up 4 bases, with 8 bases separating them. Germline CDR1 and CDR2: MNHEY and SVGAGI. The CDR3 region is CASSSPGYEQYF. In DNA form, the CDR3 reads TGTGCCAGCAGTTCCCCGGGGTACGAGCAGTACTTC.